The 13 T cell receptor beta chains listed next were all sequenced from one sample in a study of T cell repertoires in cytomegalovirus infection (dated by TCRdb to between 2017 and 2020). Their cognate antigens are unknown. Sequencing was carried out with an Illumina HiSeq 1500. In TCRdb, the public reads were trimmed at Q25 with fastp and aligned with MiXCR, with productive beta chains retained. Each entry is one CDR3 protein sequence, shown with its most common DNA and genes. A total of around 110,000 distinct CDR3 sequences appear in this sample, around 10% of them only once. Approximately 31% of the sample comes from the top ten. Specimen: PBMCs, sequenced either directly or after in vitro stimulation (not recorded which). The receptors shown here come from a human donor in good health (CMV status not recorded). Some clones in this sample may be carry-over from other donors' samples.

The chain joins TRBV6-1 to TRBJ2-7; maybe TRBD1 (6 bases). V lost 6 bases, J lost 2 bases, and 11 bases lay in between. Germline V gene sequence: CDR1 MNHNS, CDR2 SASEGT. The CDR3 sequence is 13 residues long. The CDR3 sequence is CASRGSGAYEQYV. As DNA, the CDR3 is TGTGCCAGCAGGGGATCAGGGGCCTACGAGCAGTACGTC.

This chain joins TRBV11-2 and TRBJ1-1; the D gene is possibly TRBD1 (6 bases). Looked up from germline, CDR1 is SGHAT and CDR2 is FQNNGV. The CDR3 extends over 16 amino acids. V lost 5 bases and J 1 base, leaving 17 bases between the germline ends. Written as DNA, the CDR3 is TGTGCCAGCAGCCCCTTTCGAACAGGGCGGAACACTGAAGCTTTCTTT. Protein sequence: CASSPFRTGRNTEAFF.

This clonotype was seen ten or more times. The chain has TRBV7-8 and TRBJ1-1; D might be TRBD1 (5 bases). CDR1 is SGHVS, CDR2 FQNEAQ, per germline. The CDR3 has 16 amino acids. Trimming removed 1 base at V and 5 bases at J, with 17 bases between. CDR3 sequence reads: CASSLGGGGGGTEAFF. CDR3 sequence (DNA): TGTGCCAGCAGCTTAGGGGGGGGTGGGGGGGGAACTGAAGCTTTCTTT.

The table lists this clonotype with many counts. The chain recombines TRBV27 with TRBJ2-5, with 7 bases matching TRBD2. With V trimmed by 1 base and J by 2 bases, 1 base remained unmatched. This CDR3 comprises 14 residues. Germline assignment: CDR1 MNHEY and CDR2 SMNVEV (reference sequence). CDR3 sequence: CASSLWGGQETQYF. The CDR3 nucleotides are TGTGCCAGCAGTTTATGGGGGGGGCAAGAGACCCAGTACTTC.

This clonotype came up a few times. The CDR3 region is CASSYSGPLTDTQYF. The DNA of the CDR3 is TGTGCCAGCAGTTACAGCGGGCCCTTAACAGATACGCAGTATTTT. The chain recombines TRBV6-5 with TRBJ2-3, with D possibly TRBD2 on 6 matching bases. CDR1 and CDR2 from the germline V gene are MNHEY and SVGAGI. V lost 2 bases, J lost 3 bases, and 12 bases lay in between. The CDR3 totals 15 residues.

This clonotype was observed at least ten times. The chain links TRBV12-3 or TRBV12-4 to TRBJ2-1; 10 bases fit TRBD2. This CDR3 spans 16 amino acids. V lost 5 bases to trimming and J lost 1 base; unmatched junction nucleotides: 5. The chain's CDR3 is CASSPPGLASYNEQFF. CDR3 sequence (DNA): TGTGCCAGCAGTCCTCCGGGACTAGCGTCCTACAATGAGCAGTTCTTC.

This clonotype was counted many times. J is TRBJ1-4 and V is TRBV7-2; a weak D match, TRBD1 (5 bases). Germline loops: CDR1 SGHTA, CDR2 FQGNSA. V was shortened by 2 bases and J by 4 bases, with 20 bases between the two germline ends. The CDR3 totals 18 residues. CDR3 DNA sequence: TGTGCCAGCAGCTTAAGACGGGACGGTCGTTTTATTAATGAAAAACTGTTTTTT. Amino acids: CASSLRRDGRFINEKLFF.

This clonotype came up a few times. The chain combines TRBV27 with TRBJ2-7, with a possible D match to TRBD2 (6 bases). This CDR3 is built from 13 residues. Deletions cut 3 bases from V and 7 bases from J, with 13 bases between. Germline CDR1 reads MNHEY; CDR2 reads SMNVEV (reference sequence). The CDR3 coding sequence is TGTGCCAGCAGTTTGGGACTCAGAGGAGAGCAGTACTTC. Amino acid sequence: CASSLGLRGEQYF.

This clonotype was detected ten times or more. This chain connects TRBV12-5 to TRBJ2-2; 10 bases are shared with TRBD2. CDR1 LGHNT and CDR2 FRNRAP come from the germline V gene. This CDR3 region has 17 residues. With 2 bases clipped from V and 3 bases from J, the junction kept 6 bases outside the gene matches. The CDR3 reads CASGLRLAGVYTGELFF. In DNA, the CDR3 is TGTGCTAGTGGTTTGAGGCTAGCGGGAGTCTACACCGGGGAGCTGTTTTTT. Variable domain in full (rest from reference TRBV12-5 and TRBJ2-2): DARVTQTPRHKVTEMGQEVTMRCQPILGHNTVFWYRQTMMQGLELLAYFRNRAPLDDSGMPKDRFSAEMPDATLATLKIQPSEPRDSAVYFCASGLRLAGVYTGELFFGEGSRLTVL.

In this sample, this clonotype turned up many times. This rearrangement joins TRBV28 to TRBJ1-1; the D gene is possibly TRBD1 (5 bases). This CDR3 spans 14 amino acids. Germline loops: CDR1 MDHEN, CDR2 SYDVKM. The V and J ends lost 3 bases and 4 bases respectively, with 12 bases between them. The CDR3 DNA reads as TGTGCCAGCAGTTTCCAGGGAGTAGTCACTGAAGCTTTCTTT. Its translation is CASSFQGVVTEAFF.

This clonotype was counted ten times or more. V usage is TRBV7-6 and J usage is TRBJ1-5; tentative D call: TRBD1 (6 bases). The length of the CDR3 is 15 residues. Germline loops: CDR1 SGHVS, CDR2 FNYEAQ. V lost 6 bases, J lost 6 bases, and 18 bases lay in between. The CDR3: CASRDQRQEGQPQHF. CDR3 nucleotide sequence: TGTGCCAGCAGGGACCAACGACAGGAAGGTCAGCCCCAGCATTTT.

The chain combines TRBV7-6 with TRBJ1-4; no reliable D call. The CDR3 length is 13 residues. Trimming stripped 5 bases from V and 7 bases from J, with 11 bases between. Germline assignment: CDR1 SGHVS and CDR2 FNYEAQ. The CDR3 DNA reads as TGTGCCAGCAGCACCCAACTCGGTGAAAAACTGTTTTTT. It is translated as CASSTQLGEKLFF.

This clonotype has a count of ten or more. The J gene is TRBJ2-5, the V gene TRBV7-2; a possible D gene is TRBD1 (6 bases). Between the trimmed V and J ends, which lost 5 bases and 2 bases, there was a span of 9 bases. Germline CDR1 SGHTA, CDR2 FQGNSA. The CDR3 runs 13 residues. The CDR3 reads CASSPGQQETQYF. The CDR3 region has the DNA TGTGCCAGCAGCCCCGGACAGCAAGAGACCCAGTACTTC. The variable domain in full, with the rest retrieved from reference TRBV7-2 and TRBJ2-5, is GAGVSQSPSNKVTEKGKDVELRCDPISGHTALYWYRQSLGQGLEFLIYFQGNSAPDKSGLPSDRFSAERTGGSVSTLTIQRTQQEDSAVYLCASSPGQQETQYFGPGTRLLVL.